The clone carrying this T cell receptor beta chain has a handful of counts. Its target is unknown. The sample belongs to a study of human T cells and chemical hapten exposure. At the level of the study: In the roughly 24-week study, patients were dosed weekly with diphenylcyclopropenone on the scalp throughout. Study findings and constraints: All donors were alopecia patients, so their immunity may differ from that of healthy people.

TCRdb processed the RACE reads anew with MiXCR; each CDR3 protein has one entry. This sample has roughly 98,000 distinct CDR3 sequences, with 9.5% to 15% found just once. The time point here: patch test 1, 2 weeks after DPC sensitization. The treatment: therapeutic diphenylcyclopropenone sensitization with weekly scalp DPC. The sample here was whole blood, taken in connection with sensitization to the hapten diphenylcyclopropenone (DPC). The source of this sequence is a woman aged 35 to 49 with alopecia areata. Some clones in this sample may be carry-over from other donors' samples.

The CDR3 loop is CASSRTVLLEKLFF. CDR3 bases: TGTGCCAGCAGTAGGACAGTATTGCTCGAAAAACTGTTTTTT. This chain joins TRBV27 and TRBJ1-4, with D possibly being TRBD1 (6 bases). This CDR3 has 14 amino acids. V was trimmed by 5 bases and J by 8 bases, leaving 15 bases between them. CDR1 MNHEY and CDR2 SMNVEV come from the germline V gene (reference sequence).